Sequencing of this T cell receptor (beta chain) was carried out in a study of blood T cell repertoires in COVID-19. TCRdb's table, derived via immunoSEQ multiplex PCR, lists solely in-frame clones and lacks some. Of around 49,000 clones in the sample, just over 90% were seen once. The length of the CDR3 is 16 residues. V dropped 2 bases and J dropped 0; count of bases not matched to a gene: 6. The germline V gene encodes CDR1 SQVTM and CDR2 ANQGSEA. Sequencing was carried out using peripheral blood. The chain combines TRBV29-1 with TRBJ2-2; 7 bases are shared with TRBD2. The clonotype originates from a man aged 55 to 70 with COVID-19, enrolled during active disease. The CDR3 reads CSVERASGANTGELFF. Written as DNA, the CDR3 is TGCAGCGTTGAACGGGCTAGCGGCGCGAACACCGGGGAGCTGTTTTTT.